One sample yielded the 18 T cell receptor beta chains listed below, sequenced in a study of T-cell reconstitution after alpha-beta-depleted transplantation in children. Unique molecular identifiers were incorporated during preparation of the TCRbeta library. TCRdb reprocessed the PCR reads via MiXCR and lists one record per CDR3 protein. The sample lists 670,000 or so distinct CDR3 sequences, approximately 14% occurring once. The sequences come from PBMCs, collected before TCRalphabeta/CD19-depleted stem cell transplant. The receptors derive from a girl aged 2-15 years with congenital amegakaryocytic thrombocytopenia, due to receive a stem cell transplant.

There are many counts of this clonotype. The genes are TRBV5-1 and TRBJ2-7, with a weak D call TRBD1 (6 bases). Germline V lookup: CDR1 SGHRS, CDR2 YFSETQ. This CDR3 contains 15 residues. The germline V and J ends were trimmed by 5 bases and 3 bases, with 18 bases remaining between them. CDR3 bases: TGCGCCAGCAGACCTAAGACAGGAGCTCACTACGAGCAGTACTTC. Translation gives CASRPKTGAHYEQYF. The complete variable domain, with remaining parts taken from reference TRBV5-1 and TRBJ2-7, reads KAGVTQTPRYLIKTRGQQVTLSCSPISGHRSVSWYQQTPGQGLQFLFEYFSETQRNKGNFPGRFSGRQFSNSRSEMNVSTLELGDSALYLCASRPKTGAHYEQYFGPGTRLTVT.

This clonotype was found many times. The chain couples TRBV12-3 or TRBV12-4 to TRBJ2-7, with unresolved D. The length of the CDR3 is 14 residues. V gave up 1 base and J gave up 2 bases, with 9 bases separating them. The CDR3 loop reads CASSLGPTTYEQYF. The CDR3 DNA sequence: TGTGCCAGCAGTTTAGGCCCCACTACCTACGAGCAGTACTTC.

This clonotype has ten or more counts. CDR3 sequence reads: CSVMGRRAYNEQFF. In DNA, the CDR3 is TGCAGCGTTATGGGACGCAGAGCCTACAATGAGCAGTTCTTC. The chain joins TRBV29-1 to TRBJ2-1; D tentatively reads TRBD1 or TRBD2 (5 bases each). CDR3 size: 14 residues. V gave up 5 bases and J gave up 2 bases, with 13 bases separating them. Per germline, CDR1 SQVTM and CDR2 ANQGSEA.

Ten or more counts support this clonotype. The chain is built from TRBV29-1 and TRBJ2-1; a possible D gene is TRBD2 (5 bases). CDR1 is SQVTM, CDR2 ANQGSEA, per germline. This CDR3 has 11 amino acids. Trimming pared 8 bases from V and 4 bases from J, leaving 9 bases between. CDR3 in amino acids: CSLGRYNEQFF. The CDR3 DNA sequence: TGCAGCCTGGGGAGATACAATGAGCAGTTCTTC.

This clonotype was found many times. The chain uses TRBV6-5 and TRBJ2-7, with no clear D. Trimming took off 0 bases at V and 3 bases at J, with 15 bases between the two ends. The germline gives CDR1 MNHEY, CDR2 SVGAGI. The CDR3 has 16 amino acids. CDR3 in DNA: TGTGCCAGCAGTTACTCGATGATCGGTTGGGGCTACGAGCAGTACTTC. Protein: CASSYSMIGWGYEQYF.

There are a few counts of this clonotype. This rearrangement joins TRBV5-6 to TRBJ2-2; D remains ambiguous. Trimming took off 4 bases at V and 9 bases at J, with 7 bases between the two ends. Germline V gene lookup returns CDR1 SGHDT and CDR2 YYEEEE. This CDR3 has 11 residues. CDR3 sequence: CASSLTRELFF. CDR3 bases: TGTGCCAGCAGCCTGACGAGGGAGCTGTTTTTT.

In its sample, this clonotype was seen many times. V usage is TRBV20-1 and J usage is TRBJ2-3; a weak D match, TRBD2 (6 bases). Trimming took off 3 bases at V and 6 bases at J, with 19 bases between the two ends. Germline V gene data show CDR1 as DFQATT and CDR2 as SNEGSKA (reference sequence). The CDR3 has 15 residues. The CDR3 loop is CSARSPNGRSDTQYF. CDR3 DNA sequence: TGCAGTGCTAGGTCCCCTAACGGGAGATCTGATACGCAGTATTTT.

This clonotype has a count of ten or more. The rearrangement joins TRBV20-1 to TRBJ1-1, with D tentatively TRBD1 (5 bases). CDR3 size: 14 residues. The germline V gene encodes CDR1 DFQATT and CDR2 SNEGSKA (reference sequence). V lost 6 bases to trimming and J lost 0 bases, with 14 bases between them. CDR3 sequence (DNA): TGCAGTGCCTCCACCGACAGCATGAACACTGAAGCTTTCTTT. Its translation: CSASTDSMNTEAFF.

The chain joins TRBV6-5 to TRBJ1-6, with 10 nucleotides matching TRBD1. The J segment lost 9 bases and the V segment lost 2 bases, leaving 7 bases of the junction unmatched. The CDR3 contains 16 residues. Germline CDR1 and CDR2: MNHEY and SVGAGI. CDR3 nucleotides: TGTGCCAGCAGTTACGAGGGACAGGGGTCGCCTTCACCCCTCCACTTT. Translating gives CASSYEGQGSPSPLHF.

CDR3 sequence: CASSQGFRTGNFTGELFF. CDR3 in DNA: TGTGCCAGCAGCCAAGGATTCCGGACCGGGAATTTCACCGGGGAGCTGTTTTTT. This chain links TRBV3-1 with TRBJ2-2, with D possibly being TRBD2 (5 bases). V lost 1 base and J 4 bases, leaving 19 bases between the germline ends. Germline lookup yields CDR1 LGHDT and CDR2 YNNKEL (reference sequence). The CDR3 contains 18 residues.

This clonotype was observed a few times. This chain links TRBV30 with TRBJ2-3; possibly TRBD1 for D (6 bases). Germline-derived CDR1 and CDR2 are GTSNPN and SVGIG (reference sequence). V was clipped by 2 bases and J by 2 bases, with 11 bases between them. The CDR3 is made up of 14 amino acids. The DNA of the CDR3 is TGTGCCTGGAGTCCAGGGGTCTTCACAGATACGCAGTATTTT. It yields the protein CAWSPGVFTDTQYF.

This clonotype was counted at least ten times. The chain uses TRBV5-1 and TRBJ2-3; D uncertain. Trimming took 0 bases from V and 6 from J, leaving 23 bases between them. Germline V gives CDR1 SGHRS, CDR2 YFSETQ. The CDR3 totals 18 residues. CDR3 sequence (DNA): TGCGCCAGCAGCTTGGCCACAGCTCCCAAGTTGGGTCGGGATACGCAGTATTTT. Protein sequence: CASSLATAPKLGRDTQYF.

The rearrangement joins TRBV7-3 to TRBJ2-3; D gene ambiguous. Deletions cut 5 bases from V and 5 bases from J, with 11 bases between. This CDR3 comprises 13 residues. Germline V gene lookup returns CDR1 SGHTA and CDR2 FQGTGA. The CDR3 loop is CASSPRLEDTQYF. CDR3 sequence (DNA): TGTGCCAGCAGCCCCAGACTGGAAGATACGCAGTATTTT.

The chain has TRBV18 and TRBJ2-7, with D possibly TRBD1 on 5 matching bases. There are 15 residues in the CDR3. Per the germline V gene, CDR1 is KGHSH and CDR2 is LQKENI. Trimming pared 3 bases from V and 3 bases from J, leaving 15 bases between. The CDR3 DNA follows: TGTGCCAGCTCACCCTCGGCCAGGGATCGCTACGAGCAGTACTTC. Its translation: CASSPSARDRYEQYF.

Turning to this clonotype: One end of the junction fails to match germline, which may point to a read error. The V and J genes are TRBV27 and TRBJ2-3; 7 bases are a match to TRBD1. There are 15 residues in the CDR3. CDR1 is MNHEY, CDR2 SMNVEV, per germline (reference sequence). CDR3 DNA: TGTGCCAGCAGGCAACCCGGGACAGTCTTCGAGACGCTGTATTTT. Its protein product is CASRQPGTVFETLYF.

Many counts were recorded for this clonotype. V gene TRBV20-1 combines with J gene TRBJ2-1, with TRBD2 as a possible D gene (6 bases). Germline V gene data show CDR1 as DFQATT and CDR2 as SNEGSKA (reference sequence). CDR3 length equals 10 residues. Between the trimmed V and J ends, which lost 8 bases and 10 bases, there was a span of 12 bases. This CDR3 is CSSGVAEQFF. CDR3 nucleotide sequence: TGCAGTTCGGGAGTCGCGGAGCAGTTCTTC.

A few counts support this clonotype. DNA for the CDR3: TGTGCCACCAGTGATTTGCGAGGGACGAGCACAGATACGCAGTATTTT. It is translated as CATSDLRGTSTDTQYF. V usage is TRBV24-1 and J usage is TRBJ2-3; D might be TRBD1 or TRBD2, each matching 5 bases. Trimming cost V 0 bases and J 0 bases, with 9 bases left between them. CDR3 length: 16 amino acids. The germline V gene has CDR1 KGHDR and CDR2 SFDVKD.

This clonotype was counted ten times or more. The CDR3 coding sequence is TGTGCCAGCAGAGACCAGGGATATAATTCACCCCTCCACTTT. Its translation is CASRDQGYNSPLHF. The chain couples TRBV6-1 to TRBJ1-6, with D perhaps matching TRBD1 (5 bases). The CDR3 totals 14 residues. Germline CDR1 MNHNS, CDR2 SASEGT. V lost 6 bases to trimming and J lost 4 bases, with 10 bases between them.